The next 18 T cell receptor beta chains were all read from a single sample in a study of CD8+ T cells in alopecia areata. Isolated RNA was reverse transcribed into cDNA used as the sequencing template. Assay: immunoSEQ multiplex PCR; the TCRdb copy retains only in-frame clones and omits some. The table lists about 190,000 clones, roughly three fifths of them singletons. Described treatment: oral pan-JAK inhibitor, 5-10 mg twice daily. The sequenced sample was CD4+ T cells sorted from blood, obtained at week 4, from a patient treated with tofacitinib. The receptors here all came from a human donor with alopecia areata.

This chain links TRBV5-1 with TRBJ2-7, with 7 nucleotides matching TRBD1. V was pared by 0 bases and J by 2 bases, with 5 bases of the junction left unmatched. From germline, CDR1 is SGHRS and CDR2 YFSETQ. The CDR3 loop spans 15 amino acids. The CDR3 DNA reads TGCGCCAGCAGCTTGGCCGGGACAGCAGCCTACGAGCAGTACTTC. Translation: CASSLAGTAAYEQYF.

CDR3 in DNA: TGCGCCAGCAGCTTGATGTCAGTACAAGAGACCCAGTACTTC. It yields the protein CASSLMSVQETQYF. V is TRBV5-1 and J is TRBJ2-5, with D unresolved. Per the germline V gene, CDR1 is SGHRS and CDR2 is YFSETQ. Trimming removed 1 base from V and 2 bases from J, with 9 bases in between. The length of the CDR3 is 14 residues.

Concerning this clone itself: This same CDR3 is encoded by further DNA sequences in the sample. The rearrangement links TRBV30 to TRBJ2-7; D is uncertain. V was cut by 0 bases and J by 6 bases, with 6 bases left in between. The CDR3 consists of 11 residues. Germline-derived CDR1 and CDR2 are GTSNPN and SVGIG (reference sequence). The CDR3 region has the DNA TGTGCCTGGAGTGTAACTGGCGAGCAGTACTTC. Translation gives CAWSVTGEQYF.

This clone was counted a few times. V is TRBV29-1 and J is TRBJ2-1, with 7 bases identical to TRBD2. This CDR3 contains 14 residues. V shed 5 bases and J 8 bases; nucleotides not matched to a gene: 12. Germline CDR1 and CDR2: SQVTM and ANQGSEA. CDR3 nucleotides: TGCAGCGTTCCTATGGAGGGGAGGGTACATGAGCAGTTCTTC. It codes for CSVPMEGRVHEQFF.

The chain employs TRBV11-2 and TRBJ2-5, with a tentative D call TRBD2 (6 bases). CDR3 length equals 14 residues. Between the trimmed V and J ends, which lost 3 bases and 2 bases, there was a span of 10 bases. Germline loops: CDR1 SGHAT, CDR2 FQNNGV. The chain's CDR3 is CASSLGLLQETQYF. Here the CDR3 DNA reads TGTGCCAGCAGCTTGGGACTTCTACAAGAGACCCAGTACTTC.

The rearrangement uses TRBV4-2 and TRBJ1-3; D is uncertain. Trimming took 0 bases from V and 4 from J, leaving 10 bases between them. This CDR3 contains 15 residues. CDR1 is LGHNA and CDR2 is YNFKEQ in the germline V gene. CDR3 sequence: CASSQDETGGNTIYF. CDR3 nucleotides: TGTGCCAGCAGCCAAGATGAGACGGGCGGAAACACCATATATTTT.

The chain employs TRBV7-2 and TRBJ1-2; 12 nucleotides match TRBD1. The J segment lost 8 bases and the V segment lost 5 bases, leaving 6 bases of the junction unmatched. Germline V gene lookup returns CDR1 SGHTA and CDR2 FQGNSA. The CDR3 spans 14 residues. The CDR3, as DNA: TGTGCCAGCAGCCCGGGACAGGGGGCGCGCGGCTACACCTTC. Translating it yields CASSPGQGARGYTF.

This sequence joins TRBV5-1 and TRBJ2-7; no reliable D call. Trimming cost V 1 base and J 0 bases, with 5 bases left between them. The CDR3 is made up of 13 amino acids. The germline V gene has CDR1 SGHRS and CDR2 YFSETQ. The CDR3 here is CASSLHTSYEQYF. The DNA of the CDR3 is TGCGCCAGCAGCTTGCACACCTCCTACGAGCAGTACTTC.

This clone was observed a few times. V is TRBV5-1 and J is TRBJ2-7; D call uncertain. The germline V and J ends were trimmed by 2 bases and 6 bases, with 15 bases remaining between them. CDR1 is SGHRS, CDR2 YFSETQ, per germline. CDR3 length: 14 amino acids. The CDR3 DNA follows: TGCGCCAGCAGCTTCGACCGGGCAGAACGCGAGCAGTACTTC. Protein sequence: CASSFDRAEREQYF.

This clone was seen more than once but under ten times. The V and J genes are TRBV2 and TRBJ2-5; D gene ambiguous. Germline values: CDR1 SNHLY, CDR2 FYNNEI. V was cut by 6 bases and J by 5 bases, with 13 bases left in between. The CDR3 is 13 amino acids. CDR3: CASRLNLFETQYF. Here the CDR3 DNA reads TGTGCCAGCAGATTAAACTTATTTGAGACCCAGTACTTC.

This clone turned up a few times. The chain uses TRBV2 and TRBJ2-7; D not resolved. Germline values: CDR1 SNHLY, CDR2 FYNNEI. The CDR3 is 14 residues long. V was clipped by 0 bases and J by 2 bases, with 8 bases between them. The CDR3 is CASSEALTAYEQYF. The DNA for the CDR3 is TGTGCCAGCAGTGAAGCGCTAACGGCCTACGAGCAGTACTTC.

This chain joins TRBV7-2 and TRBJ2-3, with 11 bases identical to TRBD2. Germline V CDR1 and CDR2: SGHTA, FQGNSA. The CDR3 has 15 residues. The V segment lost 5 bases and the J segment 6 bases; nucleotides outside the gene matches: 7. The CDR3 sequence is CASSPGTSGADTQYF. Here the CDR3 DNA reads TGTGCCAGCAGCCCTGGGACTAGCGGTGCGGATACGCAGTATTTT.

This clone showed up just once. V is TRBV25-1 and J is TRBJ2-3; a possible D gene is TRBD2 (5 bases). The CDR3 loop spans 14 amino acids. Germline CDR1 and CDR2: MGHDK and SYGVNS. V shed 4 bases and J shed 6 bases, with 14 bases lying between them. CDR3 DNA: TGTGCCAGCAGTGTGGGCCGGGATTGGGATACGCAGTATTTT. Protein: CASSVGRDWDTQYF.

V is TRBV19 and J is TRBJ2-3, with 7 positions matching TRBD1. With V trimmed by 5 bases and J by 1 base, 3 bases remained unmatched. The CDR3 has 14 amino acids. Germline V gene lookup returns CDR1 LNHDA and CDR2 SQIVND (reference sequence). CDR3 nucleotides: TGTGCCAGTAGTGCAGGGGGAGGCACAGATACGCAGTATTTT. This gives the protein CASSAGGGTDTQYF.

J is TRBJ2-3 and V is TRBV30; 7 nucleotides agree with TRBD1. This CDR3 comprises 14 residues. J gave up 2 bases and V 6 bases, and 8 bases lay outside the gene matches. CDR1 and CDR2 from the germline V gene are GTSNPN and SVGIG (reference sequence). The CDR3 loop is CACSWTGLTDTQYF. Written as DNA, the CDR3 is TGTGCCTGCTCTTGGACAGGACTCACAGATACGCAGTATTTT. Supplemented by reference TRBV30 and TRBJ2-3, the full variable domain reads SQTIHQWPATLVQPVGSPLSLECTVEGTSNPNLYWYRQAAGRGLQLLFYSVGIGQISSEVPQNLSASRPQDRQFILSSKKLLLSDSGFYLCACSWTGLTDTQYFGPGTRLTVL.

V gene TRBV10-3 combines with J gene TRBJ2-3, with 9 positions matching TRBD2. V gave up 2 bases and J gave up 6 bases; unmatched junction bases: 6. Per germline, CDR1 ENHRY and CDR2 SYGVKD. This CDR3 comprises 15 residues. The CDR3 DNA sequence: TGTGCCATCAGTGAGCCCCTAGCGGGACAGGATACGCAGTATTTT. Encoded protein: CAISEPLAGQDTQYF.

This clone occurred many times. J is TRBJ2-7 and V is TRBV27, with TRBD1 matching over 8 bases. Germline V lookup: CDR1 MNHEY, CDR2 SMNVEV (reference sequence). The CDR3 is 15 amino acids. V lost 0 bases, J lost 5 bases, and 6 bases stayed unmatched. This chain's CDR3 is CASSLSDRVWNEQYF. CDR3 DNA sequence: TGTGCCAGCAGTTTATCGGACAGGGTGTGGAACGAGCAGTACTTC.

This clone was seen only a few times. The V gene is TRBV29-1, the J gene TRBJ2-7; D gene uncertain. The length of the CDR3 is 15 residues. V lost 3 bases to trimming and J lost 2 bases, with 17 bases between them. Germline-derived CDR1 and CDR2 are SQVTM and ANQGSEA. CDR3 amino acids: CSVDCLSAVPYEQYF. The CDR3 region has the DNA TGCAGCGTTGATTGTCTATCGGCGGTTCCCTACGAGCAGTACTTC.